This entry concerns a single TCR beta chain. The antigen is undetermined. This sample was taken from a study of blood T cells in healthy people across ages. Overall study findings and caveats: CMV status of donors was not determined, possibly confounding expanded clonotype changes. A strong correlation was seen between TCR beta diversity and naive T cell percentage.

Through a sample-barcoded 5' primer and a J-beta primer mix, a second PCR was run for about 6 to 11 cycles. Each cDNA molecule was tagged by a template-switch adaptor that had 12 random nucleotides. One entry per CDR3 protein, called by TCRdb with MiXCR from the 5' RACE reads. The table includes hundreds of thousands of distinct CDR3 sequences, 58% detected once. CDR1 MGHRA and CDR2 YSYEKL come from the germline V gene. The CDR3 length is 15 residues. The sequencing input was blood. The clonotype comes from a man aged 25-45 years in good health. The chain combines TRBV4-1 with TRBJ2-5, with 7 bases matching TRBD2. Judging by the DNA end, TRBJ2-7 fits better; the J call may be wrong. The CDR3 DNA reads TGCGCCAGCAGCCAAGGCACGCGGGGGACCTACGAGCAGTACTTC. This codes for CASSQGTRGTYEQYF.